This record concerns one T cell receptor beta chain sequence. Its recognized antigen is unknown. Base qualities are missing; no much larger clone stands one base away. The CDR3, from cysteine to phenylalanine, totals 12 residues. Of the read, only the CDR3 DNA is kept; its 36 bases are in frame from base 1. Reading the germline V gene gives CDR1 SGDLS and CDR2 YYNGEE. Cut back by 0 bases and 4 bases, the V and J ends lie 3 bases apart. The data stem from a study of immune evolution from preneoplasia to lung adenocarcinoma (dated by TCRdb to the early 2020s). Notes on the research overall: HLA loss of heterozygosity was found in roughly 7% of AIS, 15% of MIA and roughly 31% of ADC lesions, and in no AAH lesions. The study used immune gene expression, TCR sequencing and multiplex immunofluorescence to profile the immune contexture of lung adenocarcinoma precursors and invasive adenocarcinoma. Resected precursor lesions (AAH, AIS, MIA) and invasive adenocarcinomas were compared with paired morphologically normal lung tissue. Sample size was based on specimen availability rather than a prior power calculation. Whole exome sequencing and methylation data from the same cohort of nodules were integrated with the immune data. The overall cohort comprised 45 to 65 patients with pulmonary nodules who underwent surgical resection. TCR sequencing data came from a few dozen patients. According to the study, about a hundred samples went through TCR sequencing. POLYSOLVER was used to infer Class I HLA alleles from exome data, and LOHHLA was used to detect allele-specific HLA loss.

Summary of the overall study and its limitations: The findings reflected association rather than direct causation, and larger cohorts with long-term follow-up and longitudinal biopsies were considered necessary. Normal lung showed the highest clonality, whereas later-stage lesions appeared to have higher T cell density and diversity but lower clonality. The highest T cell clonality was observed in KRAS-mutant nodules compared with EGFR-mutant or double wild-type lesions. Because all patients came from Japan and China, whether the findings apply to Western populations was uncertain. Normal lung had the highest top T cell clone frequencies, and these frequencies appeared to fall progressively from AAH through AIS, MIA and invasive adenocarcinoma.

The immunoSEQ hsTCRbeta Kit was used to sequence TCR beta CDR3 regions from DNA. Under the source paper's analysis protocol: The ImmunoSEQ Analyzer was used to analyse the TCR sequencing data. T cell clonality was defined as 1 minus Pielou's evenness computed on productive rearrangements. To measure T cell diversity, the inverse Simpson index was applied to productive templates. T cell density was TCR beta template counts normalized to usable DNA, estimated by amplifying and sequencing housekeeping genes. Two-sided Kruskal-Wallis tests were used to compare TCR metrics across histologic stages. Entries here come from immuneACCESS through TCRdb and include only in-frame sequences with V and J called. Some clones fail to appear in such tables; in the studies checked, an unresolved V gene covers under half of the shortfall, and the cause of the remainder is unknown. V and J calls plus clone size are reproduced from that table; the DNA served to infer D and trimming. Across this sample there are 6,000 or so clones, with around 69% seen only once. Together, the top ten hold approximately 12% of the sample.

Between about 2013 and 2017, the patients underwent resection in either Japan or China. Histologic diagnosis of each case was confirmed independently by two lung cancer pathologists on H&E slides. To enrich premalignant or tumor cells for nucleic acid extraction, macro-dissection was performed after pathologic assessment. The AllPrep DNA/RNA FFPE Kit was used to isolate DNA from FFPE tissue. This receptor chain uses TRBV9 and TRBJ2-3, with no reliable assignment of the D segment. Sequencing was performed on FFPE minimally invasive lung adenocarcinoma tissue. The cell subset or site label here, explained by the study, means: micro-invasive lung adenocarcinoma (MIA). The TCR originated in a person aged 70 to 80 with lung adenocarcinoma. In nucleotides, the sequence is TGTGCCAGCAGCGTAGGAGCAGATACGCAGTATTTT. It encodes CASSVGADTQYF.